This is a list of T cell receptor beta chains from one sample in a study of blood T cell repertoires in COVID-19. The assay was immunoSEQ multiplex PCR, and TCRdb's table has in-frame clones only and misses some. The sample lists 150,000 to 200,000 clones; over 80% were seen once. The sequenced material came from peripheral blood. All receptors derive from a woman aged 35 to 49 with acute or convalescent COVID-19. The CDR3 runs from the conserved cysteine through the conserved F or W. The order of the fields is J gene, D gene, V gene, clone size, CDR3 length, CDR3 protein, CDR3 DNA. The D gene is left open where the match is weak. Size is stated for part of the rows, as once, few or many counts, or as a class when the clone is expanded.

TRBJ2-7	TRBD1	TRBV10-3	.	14	CAIRTGTGGYEQYF	TGTGCCATCAGGACCGGGACAGGGGGCTACGAGCAGTACTTC
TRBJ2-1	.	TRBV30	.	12	CAWSVLPGEQFF	TGTGCCTGGAGTGTACTTCCCGGTGAGCAGTTCTTC
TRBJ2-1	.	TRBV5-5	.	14	CASSLALAYNEQFF	TGTGCCAGCAGCTTGGCCTTGGCTTACAATGAGCAGTTCTTC
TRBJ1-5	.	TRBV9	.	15	CASSVGGEGTRPQHF	TGTGCCAGCAGCGTAGGAGGCGAGGGCACGCGGCCCCAGCATTTT
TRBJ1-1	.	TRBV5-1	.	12	CASSSTRGEAFF	TGCGCCAGCAGCTCCACCCGGGGGGAAGCTTTCTTT
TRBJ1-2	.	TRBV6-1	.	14	CASSEHGRGEGYTF	TGTGCCAGCAGTGAACATGGAAGGGGCGAAGGCTACACCTTC
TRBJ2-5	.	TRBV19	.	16	CASSTVEGGIRETQYF	TGTGCCAGTAGTACTGTGGAGGGTGGGATTCGAGAGACCCAGTACTTC
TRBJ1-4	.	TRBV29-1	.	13	CSVDGQTNEKLFF	TGCAGCGTTGACGGACAGACTAATGAAAAACTGTTTTTT
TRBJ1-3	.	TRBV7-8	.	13	CASSFLQGNTIYF	TGTGCCAGCAGCTTTTTACAGGGAAACACCATATATTTT
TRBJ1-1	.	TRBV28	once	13	CASSFNLNTEAFF	TGTGCCAGCAGTTTCAATTTGAACACTGAAGCTTTCTTT
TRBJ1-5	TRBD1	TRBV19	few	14	CASSFPQGSQPQHF	TGTGCCAGTAGTTTCCCACAGGGGTCTCAGCCCCAGCATTTT
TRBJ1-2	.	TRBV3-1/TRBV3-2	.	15	CASSQEGIVGYGYTF	TGTGCCAGCAGCCAAGAAGGCATCGTCGGGTATGGCTACACCTTC
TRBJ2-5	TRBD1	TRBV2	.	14	CASSADRERETQYF	TGTGCCAGCAGTGCCGACAGGGAAAGAGAGACCCAGTACTTC
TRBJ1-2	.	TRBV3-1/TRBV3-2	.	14	CASSQPGMEYGYTF	TGTGCCAGCAGCCAACCAGGGATGGAGTATGGCTACACCTTC
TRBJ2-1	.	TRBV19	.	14	CASKRGRSFDEQFF	TGTGCCAGTAAACGGGGAAGAAGCTTCGATGAGCAGTTCTTC
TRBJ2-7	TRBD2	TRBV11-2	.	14	CASSPQTSSWEQYF	TGTGCCAGCAGCCCCCAGACTAGCTCTTGGGAGCAGTACTTC
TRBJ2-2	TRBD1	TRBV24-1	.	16	CATAGGEVINTGELFF	TGTGCCACCGCAGGGGGCGAAGTTATAAACACCGGGGAGCTGTTTTTT
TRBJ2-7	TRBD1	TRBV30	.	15	CAWSVPRTGQYEQYF	TGTGCCTGGAGTGTCCCTCGGACAGGGCAGTACGAGCAGTACTTC
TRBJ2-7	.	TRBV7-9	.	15	CASSFEDGVSYEQYF	TGTGCCAGCAGCTTCGAGGACGGGGTCTCCTACGAGCAGTACTTC
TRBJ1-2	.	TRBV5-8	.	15	CASSLPGESNYGYTF	TGTGCCAGCAGCTTACCAGGGGAGAGTAACTATGGCTACACCTTC
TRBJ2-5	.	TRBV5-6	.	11	CASSLSETQYF	TGTGCCAGCAGCTTGTCGGAGACCCAGTACTTC
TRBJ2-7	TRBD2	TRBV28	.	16	CASSPSSGRAFYEQYF	TGTGCCAGCAGCCCGAGTAGCGGGAGGGCCTTCTACGAGCAGTACTTC
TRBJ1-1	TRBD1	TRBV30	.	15	CAWLPYRGTNTEAFF	TGTGCCTGGCTTCCCTACAGGGGAACGAACACTGAAGCTTTCTTT
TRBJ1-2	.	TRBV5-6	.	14	CASNPGGDGPGYTF	TGTGCCAGCAACCCAGGAGGGGACGGTCCCGGCTACACCTTC
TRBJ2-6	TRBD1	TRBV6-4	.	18	CASSLYNAGGSGANVLTF	TGTGCCAGCAGTCTATACAACGCAGGGGGCTCTGGGGCCAACGTCCTGACTTTC
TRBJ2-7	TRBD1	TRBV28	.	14	CASRSGQARYEQYF	TGTGCCAGCAGATCGGGACAGGCTCGCTACGAGCAGTACTTC
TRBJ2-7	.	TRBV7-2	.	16	CASSLEGHYSTYEQYF	TGTGCCAGCAGCTTAGAGGGACACTATTCGACCTACGAGCAGTACTTC
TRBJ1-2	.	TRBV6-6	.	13	CASSPGRVYGYTF	TGTGCCAGCAGTCCGGGTCGAGTCTATGGCTACACCTTC
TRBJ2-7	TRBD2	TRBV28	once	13	CASFGLAGYEQYF	TGTGCCAGCTTCGGACTAGCGGGGTACGAGCAGTACTTC
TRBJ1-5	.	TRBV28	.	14	CASSQKWGEQPQHF	TGTGCCAGCAGCCAGAAGTGGGGGGAACAGCCCCAGCATTTT
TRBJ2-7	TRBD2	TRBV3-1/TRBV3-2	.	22	CASSQDLGIIAGGVLSPYEQYF	TGTGCCAGCAGCCAAGATTTGGGGATCATAGCGGGGGGGGTCTTGAGTCCCTACGAGCAGTACTTC
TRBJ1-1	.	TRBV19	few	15	CASSIRGGQNTEAFF	TGTGCCAGTAGTATAAGGGGGGGACAGAACACTGAAGCTTTCTTT
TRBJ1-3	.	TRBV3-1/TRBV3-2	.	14	CASSLQGPGNTIYF	TGTGCCAGCAGCCTACAGGGTCCAGGAAACACCATATATTTT
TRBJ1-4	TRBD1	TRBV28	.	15	CASSTPGQPNEKLFF	TGTGCCAGCAGCACCCCGGGACAGCCTAATGAAAAACTGTTTTTT
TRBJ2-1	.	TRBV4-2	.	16	CASSHIFPSGSNEQFF	TGTGCCAGCAGCCACATATTCCCCTCAGGTAGCAATGAGCAGTTCTTC
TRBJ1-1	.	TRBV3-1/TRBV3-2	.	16	CASSQDLPYTNTEAFF	TGTGCCAGCAGCCAAGATCTCCCTTACACGAACACTGAAGCTTTCTTT
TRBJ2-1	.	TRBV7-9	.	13	CASSYLSCLEQFF	TGTGCCAGCAGCTACCTTAGTTGTCTTGAGCAGTTCTTC
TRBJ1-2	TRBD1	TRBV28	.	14	CASSVGQGTYGYTF	TGTGCCAGCAGTGTGGGACAGGGAACCTATGGCTACACCTTC
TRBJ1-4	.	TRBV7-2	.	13	CASRQGRNEKLFF	TGTGCCAGCAGGCAGGGTCGGAATGAAAAACTGTTTTTT
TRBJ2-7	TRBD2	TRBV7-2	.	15	CASSLGLAGTYEQYF	TGTGCCAGCAGCTTAGGATTAGCGGGGACCTACGAGCAGTACTTC
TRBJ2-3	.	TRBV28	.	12	CASSLAGDTQYF	TGTGCCAGCAGTTTAGCAGGCGATACGCAGTATTTT
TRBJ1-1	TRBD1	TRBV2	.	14	CASRDRGGITEAFF	TGTGCCAGCAGGGACAGGGGGGGAATCACTGAAGCTTTCTTT
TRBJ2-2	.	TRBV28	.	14	CASSLYQGTGELFF	TGTGCCAGCAGTTTATATCAGGGTACCGGGGAGCTGTTTTTT
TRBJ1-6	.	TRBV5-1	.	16	CASSLGTSSYNSPLHF	TGCGCCAGCAGCTTGGGCACGAGCTCCTATAATTCACCCCTCCACTTT
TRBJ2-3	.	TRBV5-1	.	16	CASSLLAFLNTDTQYF	TGCGCCAGCAGCCTTCTAGCGTTTCTAAACACAGATACGCAGTATTTT
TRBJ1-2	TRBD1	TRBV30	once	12	CAWSPRGSGYTF	TGTGCCTGGAGCCCCAGGGGGTCTGGCTACACCTTC
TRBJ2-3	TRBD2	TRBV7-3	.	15	CASSPRGVSTDTQYF	TGTGCCAGCAGCCCGCGGGGGGTCAGCACAGATACGCAGTATTTT
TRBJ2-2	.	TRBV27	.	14	CASKGGWTTGELFF	TGTGCCAGCAAAGGAGGTTGGACCACCGGGGAGCTGTTTTTT
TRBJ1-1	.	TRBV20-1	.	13	CSASLQMNTEAFF	TGCAGTGCTAGTTTACAGATGAACACTGAAGCTTTCTTT
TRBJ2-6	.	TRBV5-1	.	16	CASSPTGSPGANVLTF	TGCGCCAGCAGCCCGACAGGAAGCCCTGGGGCCAACGTCCTGACTTTC
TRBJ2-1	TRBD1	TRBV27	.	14	CATGQGWSYNEQFF	TGTGCCACCGGACAGGGTTGGTCCTACAATGAGCAGTTCTTC
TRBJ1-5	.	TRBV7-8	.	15	CASSFSRQADQPQHF	TGTGCCAGCAGCTTCTCTCGACAGGCTGATCAGCCCCAGCATTTT
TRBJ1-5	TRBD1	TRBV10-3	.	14	CAISGTGLDQPQHF	TGTGCCATCAGTGGGACAGGGTTGGATCAGCCCCAGCATTTT
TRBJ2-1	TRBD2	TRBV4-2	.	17	CASSQLAGGGQYNEQFF	TGTGCCAGCAGCCAGCTAGCCGGCGGGGGGCAATACAATGAGCAGTTCTTC
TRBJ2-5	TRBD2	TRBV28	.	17	CASSLWPQAGERETQYF	TGTGCCAGCAGTTTATGGCCCCAGGCGGGAGAAAGGGAGACCCAGTACTTC
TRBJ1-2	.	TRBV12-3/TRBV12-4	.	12	CASSFGSYGYTF	TGTGCCAGCAGTTTCGGGTCCTATGGCTACACCTTC
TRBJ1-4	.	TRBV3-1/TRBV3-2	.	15	CASSPTRVTNEKLFF	TGTGCCAGCAGCCCTACCAGGGTCACTAATGAAAAACTGTTTTTT
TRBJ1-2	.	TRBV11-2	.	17	CASSLESGARVDYGYTF	TGTGCCAGCAGCTTAGAGAGCGGGGCTCGGGTGGACTATGGCTACACCTTC